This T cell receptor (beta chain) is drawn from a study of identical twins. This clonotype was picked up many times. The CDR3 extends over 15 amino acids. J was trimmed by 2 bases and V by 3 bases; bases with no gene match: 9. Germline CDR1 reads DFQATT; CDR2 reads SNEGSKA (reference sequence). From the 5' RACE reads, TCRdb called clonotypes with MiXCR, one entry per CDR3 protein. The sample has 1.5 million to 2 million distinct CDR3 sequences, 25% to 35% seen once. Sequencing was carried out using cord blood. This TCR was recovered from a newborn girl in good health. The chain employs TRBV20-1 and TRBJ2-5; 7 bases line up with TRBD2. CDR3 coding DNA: TGCAGTGCTAGGGCCCTAGCGGATATACAAGAGACCCAGTACTTC. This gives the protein CSARALADIQETQYF.